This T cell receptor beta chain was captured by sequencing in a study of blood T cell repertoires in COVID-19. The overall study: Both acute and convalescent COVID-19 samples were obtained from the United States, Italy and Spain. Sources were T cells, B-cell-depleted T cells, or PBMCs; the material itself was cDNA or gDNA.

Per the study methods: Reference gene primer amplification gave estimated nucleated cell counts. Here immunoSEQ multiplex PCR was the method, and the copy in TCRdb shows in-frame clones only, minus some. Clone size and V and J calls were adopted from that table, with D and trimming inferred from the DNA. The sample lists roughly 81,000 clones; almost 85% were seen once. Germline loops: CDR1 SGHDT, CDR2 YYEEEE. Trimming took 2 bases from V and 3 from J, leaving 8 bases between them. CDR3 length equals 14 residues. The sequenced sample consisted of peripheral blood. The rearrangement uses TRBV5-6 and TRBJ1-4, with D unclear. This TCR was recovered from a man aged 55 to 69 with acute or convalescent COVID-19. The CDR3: CASSFSAANEKLFF. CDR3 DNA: TGTGCCAGCAGCTTCTCGGCGGCTAATGAAAAACTGTTTTTT.